The rows below give T cell receptor beta chains drawn from one sample of a study of post-analysis software for immune sequencing data. TCRdb fed the PCR reads into MiXCR, producing one record per CDR3 protein. The table includes around 200,000 distinct CDR3 sequences, 29% detected once. Sequenced sample: blood. Source of these receptors: a girl between 2 and 17 years old with multiple sclerosis. The CDR3 runs from the conserved cysteine through the conserved F or W. The D gene is left open where the match is weak. Size is stated for part of the rows, as once, few or many counts, or as a class when the clone is expanded.

j_call	v_call	d_call	clone_size	cdr3_length	cdr3_nt	cdr3_aa
TRBJ2-1	TRBV4-1	TRBD2	few	18	TGCGCCAGCAGCCAAGACGGGAACCCGGGACTAGCGATCAATGAACAGTTCTTC	CASSQDGNPGLAINEQFF
TRBJ2-7	TRBV13	NA	many	14	TGTGCCAGCAGCTTAGGACAGGGGAGGAACGAGCAGTACTTC	CASSLGQGRNEQYF
TRBJ1-1	TRBV5-1	NA	NA	14	TGCGCCAGCAGCAGGATCCAGGGGAACACTGAAGCTTTCTTT	CASSRIQGNTEAFF
TRBJ1-1	TRBV12-3/TRBV12-4	NA	NA	15	TGTGCCAGCAGTCCCGGGGAGGGCCGAATCACTGAAGCTTTCTTT	CASSPGEGRITEAFF
TRBJ1-2	TRBV4-3	NA	NA	15	TGCGCCAGCAGCCTAGGGAAGGGGTCGAGTGATGGCTACACCTTC	CASSLGKGSSDGYTF
TRBJ2-3	TRBV12-3/TRBV12-4	TRBD2	NA	19	TGTGCCAGCAGTTCCCGTGGACTAGCGGGAGGGTCGGGCACAGATACGCAGTATTTT	CASSSRGLAGGSGTDTQYF
TRBJ2-5	TRBV12-3/TRBV12-4	NA	NA	16	TGTGCCAGCAGTCTCTCCCCGGGACGGAACCAAGAGACCCAGTACTTC	CASSLSPGRNQETQYF
TRBJ2-1	TRBV5-1	NA	NA	11	TGCGCCAGCAGCTCCTCAAGTATAGAGTTCTTC	CASSSSSIEFF
TRBJ1-1	TRBV5-1	TRBD1	few	16	TGCGCCAGCAGCGAGGGGAACAGGGGAAGAGACACTAAAGCTTTCTTT	CASSEGNRGRDTKAFF
TRBJ1-1	TRBV30	TRBD1	NA	15	TGTGCCTGGTCTCGACAGGGAGGGGTGAACACTGAAGCTTTCTTT	CAWSRQGGVNTEAFF
TRBJ2-7	TRBV12-3/TRBV12-4	TRBD1	many	14	TGTGCCAGCAGTTCGACAGGGGGCCCCTACGAGCAGTACTTC	CASSSTGGPYEQYF
TRBJ2-1	TRBV6-1	TRBD2	many	15	TGTGCCAGCAGGTCCGGGACTAGCGGGAGTAATGAGCAGTTCTTC	CASRSGTSGSNEQFF
TRBJ2-1	TRBV6-4	NA	many	14	TGTGCCAGCAGTGACCTCACAGGGTACAATGAGCAGTTCTTC	CASSDLTGYNEQFF
TRBJ2-2	TRBV5-1	NA	NA	16	TGCGCCAGCAGCTTGGGGACAGCAACGAACACCGGGGAGCTGTTTTTT	CASSLGTATNTGELFF
TRBJ2-7	TRBV21-1	NA	NA	18	TGTGCCAGCAGCAAAGCATATGGTGGGGACAGCGGGTCCTACGAGCAGTACTTC	CASSKAYGGDSGSYEQYF
TRBJ2-3	TRBV5-1	NA	many	12	TGCGCCAGCAGCTTGAACGGGGATACGCAGTATTTT	CASSLNGDTQYF
TRBJ2-7	TRBV20-1	TRBD2	many	14	TGCAGTGCTAGAGATGGGCTAGCGGCCTACGAGCAGTACTTC	CSARDGLAAYEQYF
TRBJ2-3	TRBV24-1	TRBD2	few	21	TGTGCCACCAGTGGGACAGGCGGGGGACTAGCTTCACTTCGGAGCACAGATACGCAGTATTTT	CATSGTGGGLASLRSTDTQYF
TRBJ2-1	TRBV14	TRBD1	NA	16	TGTGCCAGCAGCCAAGATCTGGGGACAGGCGGCCATGGGCAGTTCTTC	CASSQDLGTGGHGQFF
TRBJ1-5	TRBV2	TRBD1	many	14	TGTGCCAGCAGTGAAGCCGACCGGGACAGGGTTGGGCATTTT	CASSEADRDRVGHF
TRBJ2-7	TRBV5-1	NA	NA	14	TGCGCCAGCAGCTCCCAGGGAGGAGAGACCGAGCAGTACTTC	CASSSQGGETEQYF
TRBJ2-4	TRBV5-6	NA	many	15	TGTGCCAGCAGCTCGGTAGGGGTTACCAAAAACATTCAGTACTTC	CASSSVGVTKNIQYF